The rows below give T cell receptor beta chains drawn from one sample of a study of T cell responses to AZD1222 COVID-19 vaccine. Here immunoSEQ multiplex PCR was the method, and the copy in TCRdb shows in-frame clones only, minus some. The sample carries 110,000 or so clones, about 88% recorded once. The sample consisted of peripheral blood, taken 28 days after the second AZD1222 dose. The receptors were sampled from an adult who received the AZD1222 COVID-19 vaccine. The CDR3 runs from the conserved cysteine through the conserved F or W. A D gene is named only where the DNA matches it firmly. The size of a clone is reported for some rows only, either as once, few or many, or as a class for expanded clones.

abundance,d_gene,j_gene,v_gene,CDR3aa,CDR3nt
.,TRBD1,TRBJ2-3,TRBV27,CASSLPAGTGGTDTQYF,TGTGCCAGCAGTTTACCTGCCGGGACAGGGGGCACAGATACGCAGTATTTT
once,.,TRBJ1-1,TRBV7-2,CASSPGGGPTVNTEAFF,TGTGCCAGCAGCCCCGGTGGCGGCCCAACGGTGAACACTGAAGCTTTCTTT
.,.,TRBJ2-7,TRBV4-1,CASSPRAPSYEQYF,TGCGCCAGCAGCCCAAGGGCACCCTCCTACGAGCAGTACTTC
few,.,TRBJ1-6,TRBV4-1,CASSRVLSSYNSPLHF,TGCGCCAGCAGCCGAGTACTTAGCTCCTATAATTCACCCCTCCACTTT
.,.,TRBJ2-1,TRBV28,CASSLLAHEQFF,TGTGCCAGCAGTTTACTAGCGCATGAGCAGTTCTTC
.,.,TRBJ1-2,TRBV7-2,CASSSSTGRVGYTF,TGTGCCAGCAGCTCGTCGACAGGTCGGGTTGGCTACACCTTC
.,.,TRBJ2-1,TRBV5-1,CATSPSGGAGYEQFF,TGCGCCACTTCCCCGTCGGGGGGCGCGGGCTATGAGCAGTTCTTC
.,.,TRBJ1-4,TRBV29-1,CSVRVGREKLFF,TGCAGCGTACGCGTGGGAAGAGAAAAACTGTTTTTT
once,TRBD1,TRBJ1-3,TRBV3-1/TRBV3-2,CASSRGNRGTIYF,TGTGCCAGCAGCCGAGGAAACAGGGGCACCATATATTTT
.,.,TRBJ2-2,TRBV6-6,CASLSGLSTGELFF,TGTGCCAGCCTCTCCGGACTTAGCACCGGGGAGCTGTTTTTT
.,TRBD1,TRBJ2-7,TRBV7-9,CASSPGQGSSYEQYF,TGTGCCAGCAGCCCAGGACAGGGTAGCTCCTACGAGCAGTACTTC
.,.,TRBJ1-1,TRBV18,CASSTSETRGTEAFF,TGTGCCAGCTCGACCAGCGAAACCCGAGGCACTGAAGCTTTCTTT
once,TRBD2,TRBJ2-1,TRBV18,CASSPPQRGMGNEQFF,TGTGCCAGCTCACCACCCCAGCGGGGAATGGGCAATGAGCAGTTCTTC
.,TRBD1,TRBJ1-5,TRBV15,CATSGTTGGLQPQHF,TGTGCCACCAGCGGAACAACAGGGGGCCTTCAGCCCCAGCATTTT
.,.,TRBJ2-2,TRBV19,CALGDPGELFF,TGTGCCCTGGGGGATCCAGGGGAGCTGTTTTTT
few,TRBD2,TRBJ2-3,TRBV6-4,CASSATSGTDTQYF,TGTGCCAGCAGCGCGACTAGCGGGACAGATACGCAGTATTTT
.,.,TRBJ1-1,TRBV11-2,CASSVRGGVTEAFF,TGTGCCAGCAGCGTCAGGGGCGGGGTCACTGAAGCTTTCTTT
.,.,TRBJ2-3,TRBV12-3/TRBV12-4,CASSLTLTDTQYF,TGTGCCAGCAGTTTAACTCTCACAGATACGCAGTATTTT
.,.,TRBJ1-4,TRBV13,CASTKGVDEKLFF,TGTGCCAGCACGAAAGGCGTAGATGAAAAACTGTTTTTT
.,TRBD1,TRBJ1-4,TRBV29-1,CSAGQGYNEKLFF,TGCAGCGCCGGACAGGGGTACAATGAAAAACTGTTTTTT
.,.,TRBJ2-2,TRBV6-5,CASSLTLNTGELFF,TGTGCCAGCAGTCTCACTTTAAACACCGGGGAGCTGTTTTTT
.,.,TRBJ2-7,TRBV4-1,CASSQVDSGGYEQYF,TGCGCCAGCAGCCAAGTCGATTCAGGGGGGTACGAGCAGTACTTC
.,.,TRBJ1-4,TRBV3-1/TRBV3-2,CASSQRGAEKLFF,TGTGCCAGCAGCCAGCGGGGGGCCGAAAAACTGTTTTTT
.,.,TRBJ2-5,TRBV12-3/TRBV12-4,CASSLDGVTQYF,TGTGCCAGCAGTTTGGACGGGGTGACCCAGTACTTC
.,.,TRBJ1-4,TRBV4-1,CASSDRGRTNEKLFF,TGCGCCAGCAGCGACCGGGGGAGAACTAATGAAAAACTGTTTTTT
.,TRBD1,TRBJ2-7,TRBV9,CASSVTGTGRNEQYF,TGTGCCAGCAGCGTTACCGGGACAGGGAGGAACGAGCAGTACTTC
few,.,TRBJ1-2,TRBV28,CASSLSQGANGYTF,TGTGCCAGCAGTTTGTCACAGGGAGCTAATGGCTACACCTTC
.,.,TRBJ1-1,TRBV12-3/TRBV12-4,CASSPGTEAFF,TGTGCCAGCAGTCCAGGGACAGAAGCTTTCTTT
.,TRBD1,TRBJ2-2,TRBV25-1,CASERGLDTGELFF,TGTGCCAGCGAGAGGGGGCTGGACACCGGGGAGCTGTTTTTT